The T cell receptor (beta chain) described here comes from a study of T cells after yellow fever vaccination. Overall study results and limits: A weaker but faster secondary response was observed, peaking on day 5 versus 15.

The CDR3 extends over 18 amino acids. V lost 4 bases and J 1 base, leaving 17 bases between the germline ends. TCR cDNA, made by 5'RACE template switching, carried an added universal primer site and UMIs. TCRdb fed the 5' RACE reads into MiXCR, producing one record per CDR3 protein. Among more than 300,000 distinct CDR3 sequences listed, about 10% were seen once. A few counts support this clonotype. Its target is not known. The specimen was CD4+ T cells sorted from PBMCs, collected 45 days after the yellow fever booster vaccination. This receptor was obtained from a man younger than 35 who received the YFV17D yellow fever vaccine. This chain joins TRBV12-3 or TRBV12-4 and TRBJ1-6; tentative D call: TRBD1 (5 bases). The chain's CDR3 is CASSSYGGGLSYNSPLHF. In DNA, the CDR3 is TGTGCCAGCAGTTCCTATGGGGGTGGATTGTCCTATAATTCACCCCTCCACTTT.